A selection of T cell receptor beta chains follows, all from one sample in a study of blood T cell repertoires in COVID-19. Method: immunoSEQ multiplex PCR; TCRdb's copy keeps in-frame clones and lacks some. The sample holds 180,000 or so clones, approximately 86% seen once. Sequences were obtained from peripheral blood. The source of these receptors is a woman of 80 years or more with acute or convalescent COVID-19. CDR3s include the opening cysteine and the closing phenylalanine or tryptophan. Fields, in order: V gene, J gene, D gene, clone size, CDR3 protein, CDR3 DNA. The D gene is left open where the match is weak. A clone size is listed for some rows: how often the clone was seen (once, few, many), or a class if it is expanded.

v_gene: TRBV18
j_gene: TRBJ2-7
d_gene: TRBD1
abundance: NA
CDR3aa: CASSLKGQGALVEQYF
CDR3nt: TGTGCCAGCTCACTAAAGGGACAGGGGGCTTTGGTCGAGCAGTACTTC

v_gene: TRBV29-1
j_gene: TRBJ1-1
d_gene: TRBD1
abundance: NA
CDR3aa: CSAAQGEGTEAFF
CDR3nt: TGCAGCGCTGCACAGGGGGAAGGGACTGAAGCTTTCTTT

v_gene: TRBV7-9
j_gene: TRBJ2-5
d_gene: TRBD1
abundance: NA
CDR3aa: CASSKTGIETQYF
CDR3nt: TGTGCCAGCAGCAAGACAGGGATAGAGACCCAGTACTTC

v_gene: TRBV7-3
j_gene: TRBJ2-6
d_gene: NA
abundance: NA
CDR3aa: CASSPPGTGANVLTF
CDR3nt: TGTGCCAGCAGCCCCCCCGGGACTGGGGCCAACGTCCTGACTTTC

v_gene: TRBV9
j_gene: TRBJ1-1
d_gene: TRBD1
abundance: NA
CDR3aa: CASGAGGNPVTEAFF
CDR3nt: TGTGCCAGCGGAGCAGGGGGCAACCCGGTCACTGAAGCTTTCTTT

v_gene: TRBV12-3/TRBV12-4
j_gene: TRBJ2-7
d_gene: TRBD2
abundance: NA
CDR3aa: CASRTSGRREQYF
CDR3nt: TGTGCCAGTCGGACTAGCGGCCGTCGGGAGCAGTACTTC

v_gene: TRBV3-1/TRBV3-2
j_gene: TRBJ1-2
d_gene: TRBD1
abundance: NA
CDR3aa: CASSQPPGQGAGGYTF
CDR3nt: TGTGCCAGCAGCCAACCCCCGGGCCAGGGGGCGGGCGGCTACACCTTC

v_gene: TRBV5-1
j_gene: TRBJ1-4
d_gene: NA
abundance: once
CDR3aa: CASSLGATNEKLFF
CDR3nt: TGCGCCAGCAGCTTAGGGGCAACTAATGAAAAACTGTTTTTT

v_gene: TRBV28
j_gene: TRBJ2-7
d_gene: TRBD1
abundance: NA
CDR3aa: CASTRTGSPYEQYF
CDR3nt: TGTGCCAGCACACGGACAGGGTCTCCCTACGAGCAGTACTTC

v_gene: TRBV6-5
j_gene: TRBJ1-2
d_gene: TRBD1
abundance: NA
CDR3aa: CASSSTGAAYGYTF
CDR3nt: TGTGCCAGCAGTTCGACAGGGGCTGCCTATGGCTACACCTTC

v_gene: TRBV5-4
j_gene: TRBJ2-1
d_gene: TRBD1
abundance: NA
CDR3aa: CASSWDRPNEQFF
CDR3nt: TGTGCCAGCAGCTGGGACAGACCTAATGAGCAGTTCTTC

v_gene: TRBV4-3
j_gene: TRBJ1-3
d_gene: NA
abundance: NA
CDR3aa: CASSQVSGNTIYF
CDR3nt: TGCGCCAGCAGCCAAGTATCTGGAAACACCATATATTTT

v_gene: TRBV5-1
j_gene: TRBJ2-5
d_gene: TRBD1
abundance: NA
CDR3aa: CASSPGQGQETQYF
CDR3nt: TGCGCCAGCAGCCCGGGACAGGGCCAAGAGACCCAGTACTTC

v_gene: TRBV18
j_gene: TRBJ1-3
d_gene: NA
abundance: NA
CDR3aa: CASSPPTLPSGNTIYF
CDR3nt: TGTGCCAGCTCACCCCCGACACTTCCCTCTGGAAACACCATATATTTT

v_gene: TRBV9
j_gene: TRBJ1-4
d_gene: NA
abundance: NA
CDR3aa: CASSVGTENEKLFF
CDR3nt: TGTGCCAGCAGCGTAGGAACAGAGAATGAAAAACTGTTTTTT

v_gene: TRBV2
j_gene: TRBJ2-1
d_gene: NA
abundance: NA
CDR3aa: CASSRQGGRNEQFF
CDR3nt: TGTGCCAGCAGTAGACAGGGAGGAAGAAATGAGCAGTTCTTC

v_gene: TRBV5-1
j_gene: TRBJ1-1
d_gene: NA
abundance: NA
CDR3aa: CASSLGPGTRVDTEAFF
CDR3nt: TGCGCCAGCAGCTTGGGGCCCGGGACAAGGGTCGACACTGAAGCTTTCTTT

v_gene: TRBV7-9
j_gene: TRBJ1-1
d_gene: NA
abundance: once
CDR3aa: CASSPGGSNTEAFF
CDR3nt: TGTGCCAGCAGCCCCGGGGGGTCGAACACTGAAGCTTTCTTT

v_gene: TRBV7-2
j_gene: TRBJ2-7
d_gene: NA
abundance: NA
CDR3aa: CASSPGLNSYEQYF
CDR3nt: TGTGCCAGCAGCCCGGGACTGAACTCCTACGAGCAGTACTTC

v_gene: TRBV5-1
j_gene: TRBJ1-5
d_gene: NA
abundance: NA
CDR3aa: CASSLSGGQPQHF
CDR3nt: TGCGCCAGCAGCTTGTCGGGGGGTCAGCCCCAGCATTTT

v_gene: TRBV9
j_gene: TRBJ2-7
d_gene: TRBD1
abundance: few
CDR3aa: CASSVAGQGSYEQYF
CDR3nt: TGTGCCAGCAGCGTAGCAGGACAGGGATCCTACGAGCAGTACTTC

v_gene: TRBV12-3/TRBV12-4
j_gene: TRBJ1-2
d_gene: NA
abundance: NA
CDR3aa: CASSQQEYGYTF
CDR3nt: TGTGCCAGCAGTCAACAGGAGTATGGCTACACCTTC

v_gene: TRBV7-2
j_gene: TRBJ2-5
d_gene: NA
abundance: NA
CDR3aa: CASSLFPGDETQYF
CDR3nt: TGTGCCAGCAGCCTATTTCCGGGAGACGAGACCCAGTACTTC

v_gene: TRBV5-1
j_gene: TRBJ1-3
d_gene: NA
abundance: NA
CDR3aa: CASSPSRDIYSGNTIYF
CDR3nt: TGCGCCAGCAGCCCGTCCCGGGACATCTACTCTGGAAACACCATATATTTT

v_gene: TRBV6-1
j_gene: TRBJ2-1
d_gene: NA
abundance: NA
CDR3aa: CASSEEVSSYNEQFF
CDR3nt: TGTGCCAGCAGTGAGGAGGTCAGCTCCTACAATGAGCAGTTCTTC

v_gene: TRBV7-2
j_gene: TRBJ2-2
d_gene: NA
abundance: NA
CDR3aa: CASSLEAGQLTGELFF
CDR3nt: TGTGCCAGCAGCCTTGAAGCCGGACAGCTCACCGGGGAGCTGTTTTTT

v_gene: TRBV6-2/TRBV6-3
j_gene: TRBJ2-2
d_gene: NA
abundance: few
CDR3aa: CASSYSPGQVTGELFF
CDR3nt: TGTGCCAGCAGTTACTCCCCAGGGCAGGTCACCGGGGAGCTGTTTTTT

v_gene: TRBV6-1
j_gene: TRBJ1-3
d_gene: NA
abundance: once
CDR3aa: CASSETQGNTIYF
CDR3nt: TGTGCCAGCAGTGAAACACAGGGAAACACCATATATTTT

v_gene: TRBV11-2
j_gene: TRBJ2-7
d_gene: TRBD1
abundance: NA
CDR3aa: CASSSDRGAYEQYF
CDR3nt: TGTGCCAGCAGCTCCGACAGGGGAGCCTACGAGCAGTACTTC

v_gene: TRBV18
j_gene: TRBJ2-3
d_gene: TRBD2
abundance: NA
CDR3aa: CASSPPVAGGLDTQYF
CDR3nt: TGTGCCAGCTCACCACCTGTAGCGGGAGGGCTGGATACGCAGTATTTT

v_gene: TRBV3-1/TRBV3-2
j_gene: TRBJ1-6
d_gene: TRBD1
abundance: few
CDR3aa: CASSPWTGGGSPLHF
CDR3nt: TGTGCCAGCAGCCCTTGGACAGGGGGCGGTTCACCCCTCCACTTT

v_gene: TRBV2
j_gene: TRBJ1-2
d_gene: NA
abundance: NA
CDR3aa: CASSSPGPGTPGYTF
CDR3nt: TGTGCCAGCAGTTCCCCGGGCCCGGGAACTCCTGGCTACACCTTC

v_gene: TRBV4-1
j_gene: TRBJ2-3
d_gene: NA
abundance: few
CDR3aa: CASSQGSTMTDTQYF
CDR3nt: TGCGCCAGCAGCCAAGGGTCCACTATGACAGATACGCAGTATTTT

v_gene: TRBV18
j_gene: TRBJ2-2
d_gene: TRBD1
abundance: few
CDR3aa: CASSLGQGNTGELFF
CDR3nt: TGTGCCAGCTCACTGGGACAGGGAAACACCGGGGAGCTGTTTTTT

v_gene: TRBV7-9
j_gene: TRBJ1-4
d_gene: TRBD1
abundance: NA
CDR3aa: CASSETGGVEKLFF
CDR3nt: TGTGCCAGCAGCGAGACAGGGGGAGTTGAAAAACTGTTTTTT

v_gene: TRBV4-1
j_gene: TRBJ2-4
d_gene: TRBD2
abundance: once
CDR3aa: CASSPTSGKNIQYF
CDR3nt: TGCGCCAGCAGCCCGACTAGCGGCAAAAACATTCAGTACTTC

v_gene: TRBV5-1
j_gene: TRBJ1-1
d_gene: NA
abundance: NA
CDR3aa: CASSPRGVGPAITEAFF
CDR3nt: TGCGCCAGCAGCCCCAGGGGTGTCGGACCTGCAATAACTGAAGCTTTCTTT